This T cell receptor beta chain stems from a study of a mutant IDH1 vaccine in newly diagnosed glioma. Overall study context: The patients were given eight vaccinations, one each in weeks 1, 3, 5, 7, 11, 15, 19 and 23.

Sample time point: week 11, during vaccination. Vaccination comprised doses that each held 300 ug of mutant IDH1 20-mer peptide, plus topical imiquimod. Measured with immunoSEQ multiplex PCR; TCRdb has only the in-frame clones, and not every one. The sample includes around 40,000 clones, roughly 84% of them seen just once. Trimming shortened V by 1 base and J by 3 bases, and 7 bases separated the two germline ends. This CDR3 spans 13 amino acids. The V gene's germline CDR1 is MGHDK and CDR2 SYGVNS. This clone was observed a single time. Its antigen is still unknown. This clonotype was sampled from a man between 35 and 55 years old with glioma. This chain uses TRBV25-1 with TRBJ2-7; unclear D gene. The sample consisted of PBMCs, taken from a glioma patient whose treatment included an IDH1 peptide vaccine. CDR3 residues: CASSEFSLYEQYF. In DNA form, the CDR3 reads TGTGCCAGCAGTGAATTTAGCCTCTACGAGCAGTACTTC.